This T cell receptor (beta chain) came from a study of early T cells in non-severe SARS-CoV-2 infection (dated by TCRdb to about 2021). Context from the whole study: Because TCR sequencing was done on bulk RNA from unsorted whole blood, the alpha and beta chains could not be paired.

There are 14 amino acids in the CDR3, from cysteine to phenylalanine inclusive. The entry retains the CDR3 DNA only, 42 bases that are in frame from base 1. Based on the germline V gene (reference sequence), the CDR1 and CDR2 sequences are SGHNT and YYREEE. V is clipped by 3 bases and J by 5 bases, and the sequence between their germline boundaries is 15 bases long. Concerning this clonotype itself: Its target antigen remains unknown. No per-base quality is available; no much larger clone lies one base away.

Set within a cohort of healthcare workers in London, UK, this nested case-control study involved weekly PCR testing of nasopharyngeal swabs along with blood sampling. Between 23 and 31 March 2020, the week of the UK lockdown, healthcare workers were enrolled and then followed up weekly for as long as 16 weeks. The library relied on 5' RACE. The data were produced on a NextSeq 500. To correct for sequencing error and PCR bias, the TCR library protocol tagged individual cDNA molecules with unique molecular identifiers. Both TCR alpha and beta chains were sequenced, and tight co-correlation was observed between alpha and beta sequence abundances in each sample. Processing in the source paper ran as follows. Decombinator V4 was used to annotate TCR sequences for V gene, J gene and CDR3. TCRs were defined as expanded if a significant change between any two time points was detected under a Poisson model with p below 0.0001. TCR abundances were normalised to the total number of TCRs sequenced in each sample and reported as counts per million. MAIT TCRs were defined by TRAV1-2 paired with TRAJ12, TRAJ20 or TRAJ33, and iNKT TCRs by TRAV10 paired with TRAJ18. A search of VDJdb, accessed on 1 November 2021, was run for TCRs annotated to CMV, EBV and SARS-CoV-2, with TCRs annotated for multiple antigens excluded. Using fastp trimming at Q25 and MiXCR clonotype assembly, TCRdb reanalyzed the public sequencing data and kept in-frame beta chains. Records with the same CDR3 protein are collapsed into one entry carrying the most frequent genes and DNA. The V and J calls here are based on TCRdb, not the publication. Present in this sample are 60,000 to 70,000 distinct CDR3 sequences, less than 5.5% of which were seen just once. The leading ten clones occupy 4% to 5% of the sample.

Overall study outcomes, separate from this receptor: Matching against VDJdb was skewed toward anti-spike CD8 responses, likely underestimated virus-specific expansions, and missed private and CD4 specificities.

Here the chain combines TRBV5-4 and TRBJ2-7; the D call is tentative, TRBD1 or TRBD2, as each matches 7 bases. The source is an adult who was a healthcare worker with PCR-confirmed SARS-CoV-2 infection or an uninfected control (not recorded which). Sequenced sample: whole blood. The CDR3 loop reads CASSYNGGTDEQYF. The DNA sequence follows: TGTGCCAGCAGCTACAACGGGGGGACAGACGAGCAGTACTTC.